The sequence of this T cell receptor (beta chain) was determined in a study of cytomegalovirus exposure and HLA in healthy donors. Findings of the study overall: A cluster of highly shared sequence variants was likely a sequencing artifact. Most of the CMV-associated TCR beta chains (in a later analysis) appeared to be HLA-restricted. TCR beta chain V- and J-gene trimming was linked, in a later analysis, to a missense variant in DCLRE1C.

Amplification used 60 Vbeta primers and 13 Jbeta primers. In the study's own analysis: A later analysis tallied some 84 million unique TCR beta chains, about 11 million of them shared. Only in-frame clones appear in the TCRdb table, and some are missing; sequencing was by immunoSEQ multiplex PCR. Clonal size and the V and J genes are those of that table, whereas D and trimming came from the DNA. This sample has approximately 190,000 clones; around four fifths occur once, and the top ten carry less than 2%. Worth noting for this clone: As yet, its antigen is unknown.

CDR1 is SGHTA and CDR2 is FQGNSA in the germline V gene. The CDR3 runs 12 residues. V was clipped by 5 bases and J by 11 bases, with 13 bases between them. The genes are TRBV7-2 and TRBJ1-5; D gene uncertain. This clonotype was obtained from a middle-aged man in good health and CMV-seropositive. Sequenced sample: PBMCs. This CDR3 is CASSPAGGAQHF. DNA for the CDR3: TGTGCCAGCAGCCCGGCCGGCGGGGCCCAGCATTTT.